This T cell receptor beta chain was sequenced for a study of molecular identifiers for immune sequencing clone quantification. This clonotype appeared many times. Its antigen is as yet unknown. The CDR3 has 15 residues. The V and J ends lost 4 bases and 6 bases, in that order; junction bases with no gene match: 7. Germline CDR1 reads SGHDN; CDR2 reads FVKESK. Study conclusions and caveats: In naive cells, clones above 20 RNA copies held under 1% of molecules, whereas in effector cells they held over 99%.

MiXCR was run by TCRdb on the PCR reads, yielding one entry per CDR3 protein. Counted here are around 460,000 distinct CDR3 sequences, around 23% occurring once; the ten biggest clones make up around 0.79%. Sequencing was done on a sample of naive CD8+ T cells from blood, with Jurkat cell RNA spiked in. Subset defined: FACS-sorted CD8+CD4-CCR7+CD45RA+ naive T cells. This TCR was sampled from a human donor in good health. Some libraries in this study had Jurkat cell RNA spiked in. This sequence joins TRBV14 and TRBJ2-3; 10 positions match TRBD2. The CDR3 DNA sequence: TGTGCCAGCAGCCCTAGCGGGAGTCACTTTGATACGCAGTATTTT. The encoded protein is CASSPSGSHFDTQYF.